These 6 T cell receptor beta chains were sequenced from one sample in a study. TCRdb re-called the RT-PCR reads through MiXCR, storing one row per CDR3 protein. The profile shows hundreds of thousands of distinct CDR3 sequences, approximately 15% of them singletons. Sequences were obtained from memory CD4+ T cells from blood. The receptors shown here come from a female donor in good health, serving as a healthy control.

This chain joins TRBV4-3 and TRBJ1-1; TRBD1 might be the D (6 bases). CDR1 and CDR2 (germline): LGHNA, YSLEER. There are 16 residues in the CDR3. Trimming removed 4 bases from V and 6 bases from J, with 21 bases in between. CDR3 protein: CASSPRTDPGLAEAFF. The CDR3 nucleotides read TGCGCCAGCAGCCCACGGACAGACCCTGGTTTGGCTGAAGCTTTCTTT.

At least ten counts were recorded for this clonotype. This chain links TRBV28 with TRBJ2-7, with 9 bases aligning to TRBD2. Germline values: CDR1 MDHEN, CDR2 SYDVKM. The CDR3 runs 15 residues. After removal of 6 bases from V and 6 bases from J, the junction contained 12 bases not matched to a gene. The CDR3 sequence: CASRSLVAGVSEQYF. Here the CDR3 DNA reads TGTGCCAGCAGATCCCTAGTAGCGGGAGTAAGCGAGCAGTACTTC.

This clonotype has just a few counts. The V and J genes are TRBV6-5 and TRBJ2-1; tentatively, D is TRBD2 (5 bases). Deletions cut 2 bases from V and 5 bases from J, with 13 bases between. The CDR3 covers 15 residues. Germline CDR1 and CDR2: MNHEY and SVGAGI. The CDR3 loop is CASSYVPRADNEQFF. The CDR3 DNA follows: TGTGCCAGCAGTTACGTGCCTAGAGCGGACAATGAGCAGTTCTTC.

This clonotype was seen ten or more times. The V and J genes are TRBV12-3 or TRBV12-4 and TRBJ2-3; D might be TRBD2 (6 bases). The CDR3 contains 13 residues. Trimming pared 3 bases from V and 4 bases from J, leaving 8 bases between. The CDR3, as DNA: TGTGCCAGCAGTTTTGGCGGGGCAGATACGCAGTATTTT. It translates to CASSFGGADTQYF.

This clonotype was seen ten or more times. This sequence joins TRBV6-5 and TRBJ1-5, with TRBD1 matching over 8 bases. Trimming took 0 bases from V and 3 from J; bases not matched to a gene: 7. Germline loops: CDR1 MNHEY, CDR2 SVGAGI. The length of the CDR3 is 17 residues. CDR3 amino acids: CASSYSWGTGANQPQHF. CDR3 DNA: TGTGCCAGCAGTTACTCGTGGGGGACAGGAGCCAATCAGCCCCAGCATTTT.

This clonotype has only a few counts. J is TRBJ1-4 and V is TRBV7-2, with D uncertain. Germline V gives CDR1 SGHTA, CDR2 FQGNSA. The CDR3 has 13 residues. The V and J ends lost 1 base and 8 bases respectively, with 8 bases between them. The CDR3 region has the DNA TGTGCCAGCAGCTTAGAACCGGCCGAAAAACTGTTTTTT. Its translation: CASSLEPAEKLFF.